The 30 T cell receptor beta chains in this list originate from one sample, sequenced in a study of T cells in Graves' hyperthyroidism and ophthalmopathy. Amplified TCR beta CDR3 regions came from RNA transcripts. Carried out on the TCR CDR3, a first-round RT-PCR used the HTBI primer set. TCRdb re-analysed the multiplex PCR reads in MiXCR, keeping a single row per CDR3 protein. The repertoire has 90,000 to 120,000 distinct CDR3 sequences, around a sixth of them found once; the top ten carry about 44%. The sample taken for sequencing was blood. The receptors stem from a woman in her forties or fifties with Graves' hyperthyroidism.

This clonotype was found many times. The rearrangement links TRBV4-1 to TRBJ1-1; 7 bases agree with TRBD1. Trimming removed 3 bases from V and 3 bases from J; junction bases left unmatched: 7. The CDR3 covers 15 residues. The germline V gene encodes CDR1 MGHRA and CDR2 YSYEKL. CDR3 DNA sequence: TGCGCCAGCAGCCACCACAGGGGACGGGACACTGAAGCTTTCTTT. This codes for CASSHHRGRDTEAFF.

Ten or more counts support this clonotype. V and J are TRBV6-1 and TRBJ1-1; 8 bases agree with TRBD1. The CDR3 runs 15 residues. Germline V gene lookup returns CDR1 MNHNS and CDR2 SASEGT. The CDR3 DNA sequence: TGTGCTACCGGGACAGGTACCTCCATGAACACTGAAGCTTTCTTT. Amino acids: CATGTGTSMNTEAFF.

CDR3 sequence (DNA): TGCGCCAGCAGTACTAGCGGAAAACCCTACGAGCAGTACTTC. This codes for CASSTSGKPYEQYF. V and J are TRBV10-1 and TRBJ2-7; TRBD2 matches at 8 bases. There are 14 residues in the CDR3. Germline values: CDR1 WNHNN, CDR2 SYGVQD (reference sequence). V trimming: 5 bases; J trimming: 2 bases; junction bases outside the gene matches: 5.

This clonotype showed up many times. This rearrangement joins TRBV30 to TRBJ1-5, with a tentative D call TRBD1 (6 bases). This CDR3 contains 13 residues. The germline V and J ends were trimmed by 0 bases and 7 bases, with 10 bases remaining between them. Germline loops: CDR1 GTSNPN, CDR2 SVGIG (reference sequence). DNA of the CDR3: TGTGCCTGGAGTGTACAGGGCGGACAGCCCCAGCATTTT. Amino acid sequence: CAWSVQGGQPQHF.

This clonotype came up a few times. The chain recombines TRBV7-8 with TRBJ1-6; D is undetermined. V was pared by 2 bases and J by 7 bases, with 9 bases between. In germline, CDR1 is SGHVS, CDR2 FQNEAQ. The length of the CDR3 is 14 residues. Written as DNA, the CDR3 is TGTGCCAGCAGCTTATTAGTTCAGAATTCACCCCTCCACTTT. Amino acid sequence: CASSLLVQNSPLHF.

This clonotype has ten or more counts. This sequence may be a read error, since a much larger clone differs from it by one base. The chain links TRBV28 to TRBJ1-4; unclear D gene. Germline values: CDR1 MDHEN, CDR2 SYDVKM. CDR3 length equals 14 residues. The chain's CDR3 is CASSLEGTNERLFF. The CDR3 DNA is TGTGCCAGCAGTTTAGAGGGAACTAATGAAAGACTGTTTTTT.

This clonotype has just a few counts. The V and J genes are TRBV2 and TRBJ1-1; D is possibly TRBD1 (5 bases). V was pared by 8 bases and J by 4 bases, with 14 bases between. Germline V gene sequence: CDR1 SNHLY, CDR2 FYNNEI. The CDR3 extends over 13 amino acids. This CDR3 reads CASWRGGGTEAFF. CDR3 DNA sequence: TGTGCCAGCTGGAGGGGAGGCGGCACTGAAGCTTTCTTT. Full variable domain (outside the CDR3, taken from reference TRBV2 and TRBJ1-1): EPEVTQTPSHQVTQMGQEVILRCVPISNHLYFYWYRQILGQKVEFLVSFYNNEISEKSEIFDDQFSVERPDGSNFTLKIRSTKLEDSAMYFCASWRGGGTEAFFGQGTRLTVV.

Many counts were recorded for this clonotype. Here the CDR3 DNA reads TGTGCCAGCAGCCCCCAGGGTGGCGGCTACACCTTC. Its translation is CASSPQGGGYTF. This chain links TRBV7-8 with TRBJ1-2, with D possibly matching TRBD1 (5 bases). The CDR3 length is 12 residues. The germline gives CDR1 SGHVS, CDR2 FQNEAQ. Trimming cost V 5 bases and J 8 bases, with 12 bases left between them.

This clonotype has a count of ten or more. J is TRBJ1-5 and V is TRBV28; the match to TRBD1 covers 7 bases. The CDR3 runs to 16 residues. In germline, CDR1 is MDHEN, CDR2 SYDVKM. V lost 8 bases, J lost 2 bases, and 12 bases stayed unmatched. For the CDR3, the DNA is TGTGCCAGCTTAGGACAGGTTGTGGTCGGCAATCAGCCCCAGCATTTT. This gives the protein CASLGQVVVGNQPQHF.

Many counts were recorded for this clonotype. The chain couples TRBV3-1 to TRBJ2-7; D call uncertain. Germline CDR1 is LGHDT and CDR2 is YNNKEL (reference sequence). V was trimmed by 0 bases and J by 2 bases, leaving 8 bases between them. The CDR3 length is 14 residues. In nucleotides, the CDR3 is TGTGCCAGCAGCCAAGATTTAGGTGCCTACGAGCAGTACGTC. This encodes CASSQDLGAYEQYV.

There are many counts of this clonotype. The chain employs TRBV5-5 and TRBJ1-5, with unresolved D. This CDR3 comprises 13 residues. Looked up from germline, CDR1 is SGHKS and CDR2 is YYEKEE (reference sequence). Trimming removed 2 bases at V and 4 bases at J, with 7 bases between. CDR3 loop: CASSFTVNQPQHF. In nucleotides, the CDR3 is TGTGCCAGCAGCTTCACGGTGAATCAGCCCCAGCATTTT.

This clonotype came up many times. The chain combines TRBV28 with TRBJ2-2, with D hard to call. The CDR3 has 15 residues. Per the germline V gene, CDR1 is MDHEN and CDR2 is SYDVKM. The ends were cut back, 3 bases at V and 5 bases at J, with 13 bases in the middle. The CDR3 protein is CASSFPRIKTGELFF. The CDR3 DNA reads TGTGCCAGCAGTTTTCCCAGGATCAAGACCGGGGAGCTGTTTTTT.

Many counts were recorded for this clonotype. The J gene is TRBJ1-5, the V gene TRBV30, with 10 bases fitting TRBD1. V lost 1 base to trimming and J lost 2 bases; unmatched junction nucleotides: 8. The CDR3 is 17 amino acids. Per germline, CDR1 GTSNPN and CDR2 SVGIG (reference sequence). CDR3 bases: TGTGCCTGGAGTGGTTTATCCGGGACAGGGGGCAATCAGCCCCAGCATTTT. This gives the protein CAWSGLSGTGGNQPQHF.

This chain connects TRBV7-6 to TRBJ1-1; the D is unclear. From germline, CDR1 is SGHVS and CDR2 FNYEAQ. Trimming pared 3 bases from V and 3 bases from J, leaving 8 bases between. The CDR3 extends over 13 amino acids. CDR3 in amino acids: CASSFQSYTEAFF. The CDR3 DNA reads TGTGCCAGCAGCTTCCAGAGCTACACTGAAGCTTTCTTT.

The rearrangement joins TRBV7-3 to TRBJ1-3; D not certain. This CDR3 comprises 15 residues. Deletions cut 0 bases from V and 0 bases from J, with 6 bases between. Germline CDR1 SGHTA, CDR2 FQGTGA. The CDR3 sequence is CASSLTAGSGNTIYF. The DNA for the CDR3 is TGTGCCAGCAGCTTAACGGCAGGCTCTGGAAACACCATATATTTT.

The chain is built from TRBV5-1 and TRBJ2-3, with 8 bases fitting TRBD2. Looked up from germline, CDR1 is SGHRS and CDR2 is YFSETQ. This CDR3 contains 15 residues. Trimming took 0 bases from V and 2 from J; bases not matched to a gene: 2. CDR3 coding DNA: TGCGCCAGCAGCTTGGTAGCGGGAAACACAGATACGCAGTATTTT. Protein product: CASSLVAGNTDTQYF.

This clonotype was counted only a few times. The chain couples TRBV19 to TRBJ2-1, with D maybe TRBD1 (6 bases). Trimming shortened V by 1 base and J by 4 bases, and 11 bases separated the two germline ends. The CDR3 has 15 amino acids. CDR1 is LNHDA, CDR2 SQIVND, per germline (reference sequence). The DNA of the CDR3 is TGTGCCAGTAGTATAGCCATAGGACAGTACAATGAGCAGTTCTTC. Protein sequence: CASSIAIGQYNEQFF.

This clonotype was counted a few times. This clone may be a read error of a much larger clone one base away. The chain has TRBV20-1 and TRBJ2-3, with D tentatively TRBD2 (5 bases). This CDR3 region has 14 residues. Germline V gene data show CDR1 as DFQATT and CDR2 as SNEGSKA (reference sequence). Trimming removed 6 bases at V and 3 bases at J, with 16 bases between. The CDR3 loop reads CSAQTTRRTDTQYF. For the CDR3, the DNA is TGCAGTGCCCAAACTACGAGGAGGACAGATACGCAGTATTTT.

DNA for the CDR3: TGTGCCAGCAGCCACTCTAACTACGAGCAGTACTTC. This codes for CASSHSNYEQYF. This chain uses TRBV3-1 with TRBJ2-7, with D uncertain. This CDR3 is 12 amino acids long. Germline CDR1 is LGHDT and CDR2 is YNNKEL (reference sequence). Trimming took off 3 bases at V and 3 bases at J, with 6 bases between the two ends.

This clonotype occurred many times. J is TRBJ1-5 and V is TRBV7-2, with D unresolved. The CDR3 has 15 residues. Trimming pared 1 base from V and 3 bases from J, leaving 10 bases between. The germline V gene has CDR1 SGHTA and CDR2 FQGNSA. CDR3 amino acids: CASSLVGRNNQPQHF. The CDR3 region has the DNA TGTGCCAGCAGCTTAGTTGGGCGGAACAATCAGCCCCAGCATTTT. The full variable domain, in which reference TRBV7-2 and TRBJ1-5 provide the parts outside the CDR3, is GAGVSQSPSNKVTEKGKDVELRCDPISGHTALYWYRQSLGQGLEFLIYFQGNSAPDKSGLPSDRFSAERTGGSVSTLTIQRTQQEDSAVYLCASSLVGRNNQPQHFGDGTRLSIL.

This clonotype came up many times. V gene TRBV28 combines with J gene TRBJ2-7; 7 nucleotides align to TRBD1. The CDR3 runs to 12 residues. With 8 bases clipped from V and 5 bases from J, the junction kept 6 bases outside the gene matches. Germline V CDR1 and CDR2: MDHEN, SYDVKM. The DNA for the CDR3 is TGTGCCAGCGGGATGACAGGGAACGAGCAGTACTTC. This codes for CASGMTGNEQYF. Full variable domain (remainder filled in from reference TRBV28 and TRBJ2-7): DVKVTQSSRYLVKRTGEKVFLECVQDMDHENMFWYRQDPGLGLRLIYFSYDVKMKEKGDIPEGYSVSREKKERFSLILESASTNQTSMYLCASGMTGNEQYFGPGTRLTVT.

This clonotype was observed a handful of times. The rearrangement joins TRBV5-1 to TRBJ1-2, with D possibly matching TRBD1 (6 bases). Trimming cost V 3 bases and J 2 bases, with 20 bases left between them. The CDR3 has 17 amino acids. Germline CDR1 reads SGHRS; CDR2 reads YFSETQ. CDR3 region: CASSSTSGGKWNYGYTF. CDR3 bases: TGCGCCAGCAGCTCCACCTCCGGGGGCAAGTGGAACTATGGCTACACCTTC.

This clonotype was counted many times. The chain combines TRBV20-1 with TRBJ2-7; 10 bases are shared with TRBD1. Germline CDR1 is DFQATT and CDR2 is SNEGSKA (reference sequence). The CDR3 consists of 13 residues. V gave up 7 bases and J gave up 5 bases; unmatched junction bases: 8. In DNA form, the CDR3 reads TGCAGTGTTGAGGACAGGGGGAAGGACGAGCAGTACTTC. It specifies CSVEDRGKDEQYF.

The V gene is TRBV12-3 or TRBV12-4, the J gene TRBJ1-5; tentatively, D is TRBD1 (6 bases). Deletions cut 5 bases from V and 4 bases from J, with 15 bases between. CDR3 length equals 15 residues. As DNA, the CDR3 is TGTGCCAGCAGTCCAGGGGACATTGAAAATCAGCCCCAGCATTTT. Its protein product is CASSPGDIENQPQHF.

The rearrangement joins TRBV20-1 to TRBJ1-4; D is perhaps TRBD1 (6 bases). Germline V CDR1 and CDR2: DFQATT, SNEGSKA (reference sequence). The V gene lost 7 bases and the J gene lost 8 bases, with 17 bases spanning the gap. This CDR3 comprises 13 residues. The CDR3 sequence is CSGGGPRGEKLFF. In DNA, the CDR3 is TGCAGTGGCGGGGGGCCGCGGGGAGAAAAACTGTTTTTT.

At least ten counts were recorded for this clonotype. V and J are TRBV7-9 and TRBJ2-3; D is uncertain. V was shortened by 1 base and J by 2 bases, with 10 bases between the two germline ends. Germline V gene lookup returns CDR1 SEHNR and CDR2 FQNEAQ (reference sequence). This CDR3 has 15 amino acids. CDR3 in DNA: TGTGCCAGCAGCTTAGGAACTTACCCCACAGATACGCAGTATTTT. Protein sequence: CASSLGTYPTDTQYF.

CDR3 sequence reads: CASSLGILMNTEAFF. CDR3 nucleotides: TGTGCCAGCAGTTTAGGTATCCTCATGAACACTGAAGCTTTCTTT. The chain links TRBV6-5 to TRBJ1-1; D not resolved. CDR1 and CDR2 (germline): MNHEY, SVGAGI. The CDR3 totals 15 residues. Between the trimmed V and J ends, which lost 4 bases and 0 bases, there was a span of 12 bases.

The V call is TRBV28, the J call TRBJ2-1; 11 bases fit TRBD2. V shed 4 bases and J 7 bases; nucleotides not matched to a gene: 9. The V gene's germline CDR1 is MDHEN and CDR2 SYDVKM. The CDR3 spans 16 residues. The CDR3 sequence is CASSSQGSGRANEQFF. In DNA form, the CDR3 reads TGTGCCAGCAGTTCCCAAGGTAGCGGGAGGGCGAATGAGCAGTTCTTC.

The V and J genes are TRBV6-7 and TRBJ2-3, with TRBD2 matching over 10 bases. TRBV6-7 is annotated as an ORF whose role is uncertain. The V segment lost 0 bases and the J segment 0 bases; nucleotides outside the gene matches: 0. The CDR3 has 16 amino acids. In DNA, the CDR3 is TGTGCCAGCAGTTACTCGACTAGCGGGAGCACAGATACGCAGTATTTT. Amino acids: CASSYSTSGSTDTQYF.

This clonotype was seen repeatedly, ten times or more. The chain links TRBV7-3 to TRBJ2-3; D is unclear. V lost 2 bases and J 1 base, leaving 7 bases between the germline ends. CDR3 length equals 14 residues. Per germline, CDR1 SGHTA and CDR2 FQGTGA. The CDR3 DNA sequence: TGTGCCAGCAGCTTAGATGGGGGCACAGATACGCAGTATTTT. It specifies CASSLDGGTDTQYF. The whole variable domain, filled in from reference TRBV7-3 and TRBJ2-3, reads GAGVSQTPSNKVTEKGKYVELRCDPISGHTALYWYRQSLGQGPEFLIYFQGTGAADDSGLPNDRFFAVRPEGSVSTLKIQRTERGDSAVYLCASSLDGGTDTQYFGPGTRLTVL.